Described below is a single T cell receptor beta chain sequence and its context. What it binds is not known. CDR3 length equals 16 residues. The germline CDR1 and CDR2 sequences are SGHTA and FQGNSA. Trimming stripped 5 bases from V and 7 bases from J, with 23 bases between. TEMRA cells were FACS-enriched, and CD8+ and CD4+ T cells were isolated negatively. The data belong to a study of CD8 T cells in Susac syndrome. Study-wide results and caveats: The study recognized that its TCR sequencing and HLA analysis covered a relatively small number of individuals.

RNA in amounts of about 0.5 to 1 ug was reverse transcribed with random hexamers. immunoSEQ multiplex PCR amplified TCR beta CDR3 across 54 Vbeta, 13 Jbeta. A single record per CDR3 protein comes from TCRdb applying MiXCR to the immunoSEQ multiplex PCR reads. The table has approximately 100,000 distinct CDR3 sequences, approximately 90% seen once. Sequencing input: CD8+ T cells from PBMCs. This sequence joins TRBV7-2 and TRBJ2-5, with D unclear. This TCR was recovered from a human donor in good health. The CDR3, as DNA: TGTGCCAGCAGCCCTAACACGGACGTTCGTGTAGGGACCCAGTACTTC. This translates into CASSPNTDVRVGTQYF. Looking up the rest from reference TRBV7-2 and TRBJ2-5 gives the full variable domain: GAGVSQSPSNKVTEKGKDVELRCDPISGHTALYWYRQSLGQGLEFLIYFQGNSAPDKSGLPSDRFSAERTGGSVSTLTIQRTQQEDSAVYLCASSPNTDVRVGTQYFGPGTRLLVL.